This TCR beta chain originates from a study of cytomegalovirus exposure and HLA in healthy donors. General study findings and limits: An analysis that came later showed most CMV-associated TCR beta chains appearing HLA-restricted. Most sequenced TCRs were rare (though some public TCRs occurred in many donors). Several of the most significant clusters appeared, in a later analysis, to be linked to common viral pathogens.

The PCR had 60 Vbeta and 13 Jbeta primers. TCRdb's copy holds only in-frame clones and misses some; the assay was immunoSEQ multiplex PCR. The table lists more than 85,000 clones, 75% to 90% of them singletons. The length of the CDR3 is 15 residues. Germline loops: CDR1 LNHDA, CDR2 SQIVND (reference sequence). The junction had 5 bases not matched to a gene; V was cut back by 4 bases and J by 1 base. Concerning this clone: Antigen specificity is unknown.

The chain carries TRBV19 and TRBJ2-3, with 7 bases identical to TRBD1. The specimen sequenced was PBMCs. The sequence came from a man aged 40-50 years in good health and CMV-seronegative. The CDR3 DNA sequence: TGTGCCAGTAGTAGAAACCAGGGGGGCACAGATACGCAGTATTTT. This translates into CASSRNQGGTDTQYF.